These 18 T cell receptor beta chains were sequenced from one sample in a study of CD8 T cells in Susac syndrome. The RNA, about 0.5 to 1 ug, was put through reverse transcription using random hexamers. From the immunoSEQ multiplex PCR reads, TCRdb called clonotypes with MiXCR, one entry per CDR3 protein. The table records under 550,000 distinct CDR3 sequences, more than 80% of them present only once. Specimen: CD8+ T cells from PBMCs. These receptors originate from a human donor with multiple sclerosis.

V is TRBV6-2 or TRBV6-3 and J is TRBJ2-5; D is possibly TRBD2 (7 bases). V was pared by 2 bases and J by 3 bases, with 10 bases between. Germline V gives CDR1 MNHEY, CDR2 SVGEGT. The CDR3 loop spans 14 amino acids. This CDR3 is CASSYRGGEETQYF. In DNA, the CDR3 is TGTGCCAGCAGTTACAGGGGGGGAGAAGAGACCCAGTACTTC.

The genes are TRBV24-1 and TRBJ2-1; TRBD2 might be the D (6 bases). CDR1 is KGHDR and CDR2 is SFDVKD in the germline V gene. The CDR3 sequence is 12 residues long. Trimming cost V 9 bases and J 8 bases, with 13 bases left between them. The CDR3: CATRDSYDEQFF. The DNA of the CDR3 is TGTGCCACCCGGGACTCTTACGATGAGCAGTTCTTC.

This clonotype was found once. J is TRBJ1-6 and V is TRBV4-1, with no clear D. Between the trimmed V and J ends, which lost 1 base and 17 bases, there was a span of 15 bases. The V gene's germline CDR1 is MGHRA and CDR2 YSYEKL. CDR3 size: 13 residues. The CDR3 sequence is CASSQVPGGSVHF. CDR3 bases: TGCGCCAGCAGCCAAGTCCCCGGCGGATCCGTCCACTTT.

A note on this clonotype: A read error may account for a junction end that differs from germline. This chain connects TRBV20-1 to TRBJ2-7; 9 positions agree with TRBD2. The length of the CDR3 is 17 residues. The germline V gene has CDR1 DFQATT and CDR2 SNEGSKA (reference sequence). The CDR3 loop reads CSAREGVAGVGSYEQYF. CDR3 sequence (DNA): TGCAGTGCCAGAGAGGGGGTAGCGGGAGTGGGGTCCTACGAGCAGTACTTC.

The CDR3 DNA follows: TGCGCCAGTAGGATCGACAGGGGGCTAGGCACTGAAGCTTTCTTT. Translating gives CASRIDRGLGTEAFF. The chain couples TRBV5-1 to TRBJ1-1; TRBD1 agrees at 10 bases. This CDR3 is 15 amino acids long. V shed 8 bases and J 4 bases; nucleotides not matched to a gene: 11. Germline V lookup: CDR1 SGHRS, CDR2 YFSETQ.

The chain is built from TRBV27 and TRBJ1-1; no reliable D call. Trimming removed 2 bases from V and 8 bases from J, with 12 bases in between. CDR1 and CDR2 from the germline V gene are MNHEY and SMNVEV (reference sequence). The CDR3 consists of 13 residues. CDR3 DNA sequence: TGTGCCAGCAGTTTAGCAAGACGGTCCGAAGCTTTCTTT. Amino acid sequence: CASSLARRSEAFF.

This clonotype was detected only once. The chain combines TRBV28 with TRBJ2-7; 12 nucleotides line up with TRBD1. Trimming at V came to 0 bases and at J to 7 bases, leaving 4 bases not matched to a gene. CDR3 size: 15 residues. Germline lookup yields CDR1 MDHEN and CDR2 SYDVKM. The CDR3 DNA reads TGTGCCAGCAGTTTATGGGGACAGGGGGCGCATGAGCAGTACTTC. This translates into CASSLWGQGAHEQYF. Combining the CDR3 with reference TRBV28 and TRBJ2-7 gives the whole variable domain DVKVTQSSRYLVKRTGEKVFLECVQDMDHENMFWYRQDPGLGLRLIYFSYDVKMKEKGDIPEGYSVSREKKERFSLILESASTNQTSMYLCASSLWGQGAHEQYFGPGTRLTVT.

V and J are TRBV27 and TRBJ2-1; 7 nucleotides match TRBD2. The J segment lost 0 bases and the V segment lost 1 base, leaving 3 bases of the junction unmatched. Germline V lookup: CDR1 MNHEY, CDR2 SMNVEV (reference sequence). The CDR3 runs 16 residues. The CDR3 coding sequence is TGTGCCAGCAGTTTATTTTCGGGGGGCTCCTACAATGAGCAGTTCTTC. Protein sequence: CASSLFSGGSYNEQFF.

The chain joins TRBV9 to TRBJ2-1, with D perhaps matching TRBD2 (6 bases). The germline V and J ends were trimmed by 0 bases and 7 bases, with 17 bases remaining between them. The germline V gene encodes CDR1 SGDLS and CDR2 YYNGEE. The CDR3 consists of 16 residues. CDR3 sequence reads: CASSVGVRETINEQFF. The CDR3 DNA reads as TGTGCCAGCAGCGTAGGGGTCCGGGAGACGATAAATGAGCAGTTCTTC.

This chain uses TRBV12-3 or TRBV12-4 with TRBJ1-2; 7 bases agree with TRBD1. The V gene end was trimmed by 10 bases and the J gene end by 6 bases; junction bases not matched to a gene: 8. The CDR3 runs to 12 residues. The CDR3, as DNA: TGTGCCACCGTACAGGGGACGGATGGCTACACCTTC. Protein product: CATVQGTDGYTF.

In DNA form, the CDR3 reads TGCAGTGCTACCGGGAAAGAGGAATACAATGAGCAGTTCTTC. Its protein is CSATGKEEYNEQFF. The V and J genes are TRBV20-1 and TRBJ2-1, with D perhaps matching TRBD2 (5 bases). The CDR3 is made up of 14 amino acids. The V end was cut by 4 bases, the J end by 4 bases, with 14 bases between. Germline assignment: CDR1 DFQATT and CDR2 SNEGSKA (reference sequence).

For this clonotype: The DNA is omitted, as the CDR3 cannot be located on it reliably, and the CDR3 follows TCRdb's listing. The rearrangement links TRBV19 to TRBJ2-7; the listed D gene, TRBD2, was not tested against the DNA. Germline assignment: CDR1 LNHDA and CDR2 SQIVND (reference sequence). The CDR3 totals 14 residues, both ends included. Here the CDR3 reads CASTSGRPPYEQYF.

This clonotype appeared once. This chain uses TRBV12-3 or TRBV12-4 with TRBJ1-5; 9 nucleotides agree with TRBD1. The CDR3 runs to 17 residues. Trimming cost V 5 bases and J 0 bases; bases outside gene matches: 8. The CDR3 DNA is TGTGCCAGCAGTCCTGGGGACAGGGAAGATAGCAATCAGCCCCAGCATTTT. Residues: CASSPGDREDSNQPQHF.

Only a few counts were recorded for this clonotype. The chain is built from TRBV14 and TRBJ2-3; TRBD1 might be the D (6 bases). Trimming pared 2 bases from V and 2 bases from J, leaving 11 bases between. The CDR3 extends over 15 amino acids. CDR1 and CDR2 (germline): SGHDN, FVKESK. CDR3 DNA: TGTGCCAGCAGCCAAACGGACAGCCTCACAGATACGCAGTATTTT. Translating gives CASSQTDSLTDTQYF.

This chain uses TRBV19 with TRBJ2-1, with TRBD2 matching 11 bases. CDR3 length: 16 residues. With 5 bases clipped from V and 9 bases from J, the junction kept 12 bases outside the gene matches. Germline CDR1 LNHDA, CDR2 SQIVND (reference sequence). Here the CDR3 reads CASSATTSGVLTEQFF. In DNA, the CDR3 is TGTGCCAGTAGTGCCACGACTAGCGGGGTTCTTACTGAGCAGTTCTTC.

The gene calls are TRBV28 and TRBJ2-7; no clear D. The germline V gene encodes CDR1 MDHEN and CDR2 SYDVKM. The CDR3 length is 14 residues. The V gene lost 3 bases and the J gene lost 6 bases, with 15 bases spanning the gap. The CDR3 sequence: CASSLGMTSREQYF. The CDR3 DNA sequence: TGTGCCAGCAGTTTGGGAATGACCTCTCGCGAGCAGTACTTC.

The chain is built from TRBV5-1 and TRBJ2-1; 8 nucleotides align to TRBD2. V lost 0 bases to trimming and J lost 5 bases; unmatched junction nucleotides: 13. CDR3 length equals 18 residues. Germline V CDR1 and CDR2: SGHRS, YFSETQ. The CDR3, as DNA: TGCGCCAGCAGCTTGGTGTTCTTCGGCGGGGGGCCTCACAATGAGCAGTTCTTC. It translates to CASSLVFFGGGPHNEQFF.

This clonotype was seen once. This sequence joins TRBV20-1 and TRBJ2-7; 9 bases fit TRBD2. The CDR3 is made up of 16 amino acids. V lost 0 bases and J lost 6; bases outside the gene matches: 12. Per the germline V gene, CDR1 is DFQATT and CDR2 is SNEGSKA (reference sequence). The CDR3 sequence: CSARDHSGTSRVEQYF. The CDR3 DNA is TGCAGTGCTAGAGATCACTCCGGGACTAGCCGTGTCGAGCAGTACTTC.